The clone carrying this TCR beta chain was seen more than once but under ten times. Its antigen is still unknown. These data come from a study of human T cells and chemical hapten exposure. Broader study findings: With DPC sensitization, TCRs exceeding 1 in 1000 frequency showed no change.

The treatment: therapeutic diphenylcyclopropenone sensitization with weekly scalp DPC. Total RNA was isolated from whole blood that had not been fractionated. This CDR3 is 17 amino acids long. Looked up from germline, CDR1 is LGHNA and CDR2 is YSLEER. V lost 0 bases to trimming and J lost 2 bases; unmatched junction nucleotides: 6. It was the library that attached unique molecular identifiers to individual cDNA molecules. TCRdb passed the reads through MiXCR, listing each CDR3 protein once. Seen here are approximately 4,500 distinct CDR3 sequences, roughly 50% observed once, and the top ten hold roughly 3.2%.

The material sequenced was whole blood, taken before DPC sensitization or 2, 6, or about 24 weeks after (not recorded which). This sequence originates from an adult with alopecia areata. Some clones in this sample may be carry-over from other donors' samples. This table probably holds off-target reads from a library built for another chain. The rearrangement uses TRBV4-3 and TRBJ2-3; the match to TRBD2 covers 9 bases. The CDR3 nucleotides are TGCGCCAGCAGCCAAGATCAGGTAGCGGGGGCCACAGATACGCAGTATTTT. Its protein product is CASSQDQVAGATDTQYF.